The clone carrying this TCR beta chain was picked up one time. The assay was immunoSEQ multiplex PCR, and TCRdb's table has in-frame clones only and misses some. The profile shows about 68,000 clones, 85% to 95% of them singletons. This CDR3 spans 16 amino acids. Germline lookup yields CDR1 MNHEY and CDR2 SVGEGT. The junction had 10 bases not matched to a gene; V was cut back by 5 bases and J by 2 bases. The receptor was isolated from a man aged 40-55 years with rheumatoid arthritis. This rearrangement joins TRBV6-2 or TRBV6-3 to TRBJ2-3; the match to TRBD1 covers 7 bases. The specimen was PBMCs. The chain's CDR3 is CASSALRTGITDTQYF. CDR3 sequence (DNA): TGTGCCAGCAGTGCCCTCCGGACAGGTATCACAGATACGCAGTATTTT.